Shown below are 28 T cell receptor beta chains from a single sample sequenced in a study of blood T cell repertoires in COVID-19 (dated by TCRdb to 2020 to 2022). Libraries were constructed by the immunoSEQ multiplex PCR assay. Not all clones reach the TCRdb copy of this immuneACCESS table, which keeps in-frame sequences only. Checked studies attribute under half of the gap to unresolved V genes and leave the rest unexplained. The table for this sample lists just under 350,000 clones; approximately 91% of them were counted only once. The ten largest account for roughly 6.6% of the sample. The source material was peripheral blood. The receptors were sampled from a woman in her seventies with COVID-19, enrolled during active disease.

This chain links TRBV3-1 (or the pseudogene TRBV3-2) with TRBJ1-5; D possibly corresponds to TRBD1 (5 bases). In germline, CDR1 is LGHDT, CDR2 YNNKEL (reference sequence). The CDR3 has 14 residues. V lost 2 bases, J lost 1 base, and 6 bases lay in between. The CDR3 spells CASSQSGSNQPQHF. In DNA form, the CDR3 reads TGTGCCAGCAGCCAATCAGGGAGCAATCAGCCCCAGCATTTT.

The chain recombines TRBV19 with TRBJ1-2; D is ambiguous. The germline V gene has CDR1 LNHDA and CDR2 SQIVND (reference sequence). The CDR3 loop spans 11 amino acids. V was clipped by 2 bases and J by 6 bases, with 4 bases between them. The CDR3: CASSIRDGYTF. CDR3 DNA sequence: TGTGCCAGTAGTATACGGGATGGCTACACCTTC.

This clone was seen only once. This rearrangement joins TRBV2 to TRBJ1-1, with D possibly matching TRBD1 (6 bases). This CDR3 comprises 13 residues. Germline loops: CDR1 SNHLY, CDR2 FYNNEI. The V end was cut by 5 bases, the J end by 8 bases, with 15 bases between. The CDR3 DNA is TGTGCCAGCAGTTCGGAACAGGGAATGGAAGCTTTCTTT. This codes for CASSSEQGMEAFF.

V and J are TRBV20-1 and TRBJ2-1; TRBD2 matches 10 bases. The CDR3 sequence is 14 residues long. Trimming took 3 bases from V and 6 from J; bases not matched to a gene: 5. CDR1 is DFQATT and CDR2 is SNEGSKA in the germline V gene (reference sequence). This CDR3 is CSASLASGGNEQFF. The CDR3 nucleotides are TGCAGTGCTAGTTTGGCTAGCGGGGGCAATGAGCAGTTCTTC.

V is TRBV29-1 and J is TRBJ2-3, with 9 positions matching TRBD2. This CDR3 spans 15 amino acids. Germline lookup yields CDR1 SQVTM and CDR2 ANQGSEA. Losses at the gene ends were 8 bases for V and 6 bases for J; bases not matched to a gene: 15. CDR3 sequence: CSSQTETSGWDTQYF. The DNA of the CDR3 is TGCAGCTCGCAGACAGAGACTAGCGGCTGGGATACGCAGTATTTT.

The rearrangement uses TRBV27 and TRBJ1-6; D unresolved. Germline CDR1 reads MNHEY; CDR2 reads SMNVEV (reference sequence). This CDR3 has 14 amino acids. V lost 5 bases and J 4 bases, leaving 9 bases between the germline ends. The CDR3 DNA reads as TGTGCCAGCAGTACTCGAGGGTATAATTCACCCCTCCACTTT. This encodes CASSTRGYNSPLHF.

This clone was detected once. The V and J genes are TRBV27 and TRBJ1-3, with D hard to call. The CDR3 is 16 amino acids. V dropped 5 bases and J dropped 0 bases, with 14 bases sitting between them. Germline V gives CDR1 MNHEY, CDR2 SMNVEV (reference sequence). In DNA, the CDR3 is TGTGCCAGCAGTCCCGCCGGAGTCCTCTCTGGAAACACCATATATTTT. Translated, it gives CASSPAGVLSGNTIYF.

The chain links TRBV19 to TRBJ2-7, with TRBD1 identical over 7 bases. V dropped 6 bases and J dropped 3; count of bases not matched to a gene: 2. Germline CDR1 and CDR2: LNHDA and SQIVND (reference sequence). This CDR3 is built from 12 residues. The CDR3 loop is CASRGQHYEQYF. Here the CDR3 DNA reads TGTGCCAGTAGGGGACAGCACTACGAGCAGTACTTC.

The gene calls are TRBV7-3 and TRBJ2-3; 10 positions agree with TRBD2. The V and J ends lost 6 bases and 5 bases, in that order; junction bases with no gene match: 5. Germline V gene data show CDR1 as SGHTA and CDR2 as FQGTGA. This CDR3 spans 14 amino acids. The CDR3 loop is CASSPSGGRDTQYF. CDR3 DNA: TGTGCCAGCAGTCCTAGCGGGGGAAGAGATACGCAGTATTTT. Full variable domain (rest looked up from reference TRBV7-3 and TRBJ2-3): GAGVSQTPSNKVTEKGKYVELRCDPISGHTALYWYRQSLGQGPEFLIYFQGTGAADDSGLPNDRFFAVRPEGSVSTLKIQRTERGDSAVYLCASSPSGGRDTQYFGPGTRLTVL.

The chain is built from TRBV11-3 and TRBJ2-2, with D possibly matching TRBD2 (5 bases). The CDR3 is made up of 14 amino acids. V was cut by 0 bases and J by 5 bases, with 7 bases left in between. CDR1 and CDR2 from the germline V gene are SGHNT and YENEEA. The CDR3 loop reads CASSLEWRTGELFF. The CDR3 nucleotides read TGTGCCAGCAGCTTAGAATGGAGGACCGGGGAGCTGTTTTTT.

The gene calls are TRBV19 and TRBJ2-7; unclear D gene. Trimming pared 5 bases from V and 0 bases from J, leaving 8 bases between. This CDR3 has 13 amino acids. Germline CDR1 is LNHDA and CDR2 is SQIVND (reference sequence). The CDR3 sequence: CASSFSFSYEQYF. The CDR3 bases are TGTGCCAGTAGTTTCTCCTTCTCCTACGAGCAGTACTTC.

The chain couples TRBV2 to TRBJ1-5, with 7 nucleotides matching TRBD1. The CDR3 contains 12 residues. V gave up 3 bases and J gave up 9 bases; unmatched junction bases: 2. Germline values: CDR1 SNHLY, CDR2 FYNNEI. This chain's CDR3 is CASSDRGSPQHF. The CDR3 DNA reads TGTGCCAGCAGTGACAGGGGGTCGCCCCAGCATTTT.

The V and J genes are TRBV2 and TRBJ1-2, with unresolved D. CDR1 and CDR2 from the germline V gene are SNHLY and FYNNEI. Trimming removed 4 bases from V and 7 bases from J, with 13 bases in between. The CDR3 extends over 13 amino acids. Here the CDR3 DNA reads TGTGCCAGCAGTGGCTCTGGCGGAAGTGGCTACACCTTC. Translation gives CASSGSGGSGYTF.

The rearrangement joins TRBV7-3 to TRBJ2-2, with 12 nucleotides matching TRBD2. V lost 5 bases to trimming and J lost 5 bases; unmatched junction nucleotides: 3. Germline values: CDR1 SGHTA, CDR2 FQGTGA. This CDR3 spans 15 amino acids. This CDR3 reads CASSLGLAGTGELFF. Here the CDR3 DNA reads TGTGCCAGCAGCCTCGGACTAGCGGGGACCGGGGAGCTGTTTTTT.

The chain uses TRBV9 and TRBJ2-1, with 13 bases fitting TRBD2. After removal of 4 bases from V and 6 bases from J, the junction contained 10 bases not matched to a gene. This CDR3 has 17 residues. Looked up from germline, CDR1 is SGDLS and CDR2 is YYNGEE. CDR3 DNA sequence: TGTGCCAGCAGCCCACCGACTAGCGGGGGGCCGATCAATGAGCAGTTCTTC. This translates into CASSPPTSGGPINEQFF.

The J gene is TRBJ2-5, the V gene TRBV2; TRBD1 is a possible D gene (6 bases). Germline V CDR1 and CDR2: SNHLY, FYNNEI. The CDR3 consists of 13 residues. The V and J ends lost 10 bases and 1 base respectively, with 13 bases between them. The DNA of the CDR3 is TGTGCCACCCAACCGGACAGCCAAGAGACCCAGTACTTC. Translating gives CATQPDSQETQYF.

The gene calls are TRBV7-2 and TRBJ2-2, with D possibly TRBD2 on 7 matching bases. Germline CDR1 is SGHTA and CDR2 is FQGNSA. The CDR3 runs to 15 residues. Trimming took off 5 bases at V and 5 bases at J, with 15 bases between the two ends. The CDR3 loop reads CASSPPQGGTGELFF. The DNA of the CDR3 is TGTGCCAGCAGCCCCCCACAGGGAGGGACCGGGGAGCTGTTTTTT.

The genes are TRBV6-2 or TRBV6-3 and TRBJ1-2, with unresolved D. Germline CDR1 and CDR2: MNHEY and SVGEGT. The CDR3 consists of 18 residues. Trimming pared 0 bases from V and 8 bases from J, leaving 25 bases between. The chain's CDR3 is CASSYSRQSVRLYFGYTF. The CDR3 DNA reads as TGTGCCAGCAGTTACTCGAGACAATCAGTCCGTTTATACTTCGGCTACACCTTC.

V and J are TRBV7-6 and TRBJ1-5; D remains ambiguous. The germline V gene encodes CDR1 SGHVS and CDR2 FNYEAQ. This CDR3 is 13 amino acids long. V shed 1 base and J shed 10 bases, with 11 bases lying between them. The chain's CDR3 is CASSLGVLAPQHF. The CDR3 bases are TGTGCCAGCAGCTTAGGAGTTCTAGCCCCCCAGCATTTT.

This chain connects TRBV18 to TRBJ2-7, with D perhaps TRBD2 (6 bases). Trimming stripped 2 bases from V and 5 bases from J, with 13 bases between. CDR1 and CDR2 from the germline V gene are KGHSH and LQKENI. The CDR3 extends over 14 amino acids. The CDR3 spells CASSPVEGGHEQYF. The CDR3 coding sequence is TGTGCCAGCTCACCAGTGGAGGGTGGCCACGAGCAGTACTTC.

The V call is TRBV2, the J call TRBJ1-4; 10 nucleotides line up with TRBD1. The V segment lost 8 bases and the J segment 7 bases; nucleotides outside the gene matches: 10. The CDR3 sequence is 15 residues long. Germline V gene data show CDR1 as SNHLY and CDR2 as FYNNEI. For the CDR3, the DNA is TGTGCCAGCCTCCACCGGGACAGGGGAGGTGAAAAACTGTTTTTT. It specifies CASLHRDRGGEKLFF.

This sequence joins TRBV27 and TRBJ2-7; D is possibly TRBD2 (6 bases). Germline CDR1 MNHEY, CDR2 SMNVEV (reference sequence). The CDR3 sequence is 15 residues long. Deletions cut 1 base from V and 4 bases from J, with 14 bases between. CDR3 DNA: TGTGCCAGCAGTTTATGGGGGGACCCCATTTACGAGCAGTACTTC. Its translation: CASSLWGDPIYEQYF.

The genes are TRBV7-6 and TRBJ1-1; D uncertain. From germline, CDR1 is SGHVS and CDR2 FNYEAQ. V was shortened by 3 bases and J by 0 bases, with 5 bases between the two germline ends. The CDR3 spans 13 residues. CDR3 residues: CASSFALNTEAFF. The CDR3 DNA sequence: TGTGCCAGCAGCTTTGCGCTGAACACTGAAGCTTTCTTT.

In this sample, this clone turned up once. In nucleotides, the CDR3 is TGTGCCAGCAGCCAAGATATGGCAGGGAATTCACCCCTCCACTTT. Translating gives CASSQDMAGNSPLHF. V usage is TRBV4-2 and J usage is TRBJ1-6; D may be TRBD1 (5 bases). Germline CDR1 reads LGHNA; CDR2 reads YNFKEQ. The V end lost 0 bases, the J end lost 7 bases, and 10 bases lay between the germline ends. The CDR3 consists of 15 residues.

This clone appeared once. CDR3 DNA sequence: TGCGCCAGCAGCTTGACAGGGGGCGGCAATCAGCCCCAGCATTTT. Its translation is CASSLTGGGNQPQHF. The chain joins TRBV5-1 to TRBJ1-5, with 9 bases that match TRBD1. The V segment lost 1 base and the J segment 2 bases; nucleotides outside the gene matches: 1. This CDR3 contains 15 residues. Germline CDR1 is SGHRS and CDR2 is YFSETQ.

V gene TRBV4-2 combines with J gene TRBJ2-1; 9 nucleotides agree with TRBD1. Trimming removed 0 bases from V and 2 bases from J; junction bases left unmatched: 5. CDR3 length: 17 residues. CDR1 LGHNA and CDR2 YNFKEQ come from the germline V gene. CDR3 coding DNA: TGTGCCAGCAGCCAAGATGGGGGACAGGGTGCCTACAATGAGCAGTTCTTC. It specifies CASSQDGGQGAYNEQFF.

J is TRBJ2-5 and V is TRBV10-1; 7 bases map to TRBD1. Per the germline V gene, CDR1 is WNHNN and CDR2 is SYGVQD (reference sequence). CDR3 size: 12 residues. V shed 9 bases and J 0 bases; nucleotides not matched to a gene: 1. Written as DNA, the CDR3 is TGCGCCAGAGGGACAGACCAAGAGACCCAGTACTTC. The encoded protein is CARGTDQETQYF.

As regards this clone: The sample carries other DNA sequences with the same CDR3. The chain recombines TRBV19 with TRBJ1-2; the D is unclear. The CDR3 totals 13 residues. Germline CDR1 is LNHDA and CDR2 is SQIVND (reference sequence). V was cut by 0 bases and J by 4 bases, with 6 bases left in between. The CDR3: CASSIEGSYGYTF. The CDR3 nucleotides read TGTGCCAGTAGTATAGAGGGCAGCTATGGCTACACCTTC. The whole variable domain, remainder taken from reference TRBV19 and TRBJ1-2, is DGGITQSPKYLFRKEGQNVTLSCEQNLNHDAMYWYRQDPGQGLRLIYYSQIVNDFQKGDIAEGYSVSREKKESFPLTVTSAQKNPTAFYLCASSIEGSYGYTFGSGTRLTVV.